Below, one T cell receptor (beta chain) is given with its context. Profiled with immunoSEQ multiplex PCR; TCRdb holds only in-frame clones, not every one. This table holds about 30,000 clones, 72% found once. CDR3 length: 15 residues. V lost 4 bases, J lost 5 bases, and 17 bases lay in between. Germline CDR1 SNHLY, CDR2 FYNNEI. This specimen belongs to a study of early stage breast cancer tumors. The chain uses TRBV2 and TRBJ1-1, with a tentative D call TRBD1 (5 bases). The sequencing input was blood. This TCR derives from a person in their fifties with breast cancer. The CDR3 here is CASSAGGTVATEAFF. The DNA for the CDR3 is TGTGCCAGCAGTGCGGGAGGGACGGTCGCAACTGAAGCTTTCTTT.